Shown below are 22 T cell receptor beta chains from a single sample sequenced in a study of T cell responses to AZD1222 COVID-19 vaccine. Here immunoSEQ multiplex PCR was the method, and the copy in TCRdb shows in-frame clones only, minus some. The sample contains over 100,000 clones, about 80% of which appear only once. Specimen: peripheral blood, collected on day 0 of AZD1222 vaccination. The receptors originated from an adult in good health.

The J gene is TRBJ1-1, the V gene TRBV18; D remains ambiguous. The CDR3 has 15 amino acids. Per germline, CDR1 KGHSH and CDR2 LQKENI. V lost 4 bases to trimming and J lost 4 bases, with 16 bases between them. The CDR3 sequence: CASSRSAWVGTEAFF. The CDR3 coding sequence is TGTGCCAGCTCACGTTCTGCGTGGGTAGGCACTGAAGCTTTCTTT.

The CDR3 nucleotides are TGCGCCAGCAGTCACCCCCCTGAAGCTTTCTTT. This sequence encodes CASSHPPEAFF. The chain employs TRBV23-1 and TRBJ1-1, with D unresolved. TRBV23-1 counts as an open reading frame of uncertain function. Trimming removed 3 bases from V and 6 bases from J, with 5 bases in between. CDR3 size: 11 residues.

This chain connects TRBV15 to TRBJ1-5, with a tentative D call TRBD1 (5 bases). The CDR3 loop spans 18 amino acids. Germline CDR1 reads LNHNV; CDR2 reads YYDKDF (reference sequence). V dropped 3 bases and J dropped 4 bases, with 22 bases sitting between them. CDR3 bases: TGTGCCACCAGCAGTGACCGGGACGTACCCCTTCGGAATCAGCCCCAGCATTTT. Protein: CATSSDRDVPLRNQPQHF.

The chain links TRBV7-2 to TRBJ1-6; a possible D gene is TRBD1 (5 bases). Germline V gene data show CDR1 as SGHTA and CDR2 as FQGNSA. V was shortened by 4 bases and J by 8 bases, with 27 bases between the two germline ends. The CDR3 has 19 residues. The CDR3 region has the DNA TGTGCCAGCAGCTCAACGTGGGGATCTCAGGGAAGGCGGGATTCACCCCTCCACTTT. It is translated as CASSSTWGSQGRRDSPLHF.

This rearrangement joins TRBV19 to TRBJ2-2; no reliable D call. The CDR3 has 15 residues. Germline CDR1 reads LNHDA; CDR2 reads SQIVND (reference sequence). Trimming took off 2 bases at V and 2 bases at J, with 9 bases between the two ends. The CDR3 DNA reads as TGTGCCAGTAGTATACGGAAGAGAAACACCGGGGAGCTGTTTTTT. Protein sequence: CASSIRKRNTGELFF. The whole variable domain, remainder taken from reference TRBV19 and TRBJ2-2, is DGGITQSPKYLFRKEGQNVTLSCEQNLNHDAMYWYRQDPGQGLRLIYYSQIVNDFQKGDIAEGYSVSREKKESFPLTVTSAQKNPTAFYLCASSIRKRNTGELFFGEGSRLTVL.

The chain carries TRBV28 and TRBJ1-2; D possibly corresponds to TRBD1 (6 bases). The CDR3 covers 12 residues. Germline CDR1 MDHEN, CDR2 SYDVKM. Trimming removed 11 bases from V and 4 bases from J, with 14 bases in between. The CDR3 here is CACNGQFYGYTF. CDR3 bases: TGTGCCTGCAACGGACAGTTCTATGGCTACACCTTC.

The table lists this clone with a few counts. Written as DNA, the CDR3 is TGTGCCATCAGTGATAGACAGGATCAGCCCCAGCATTTT. Translating it yields CAISDRQDQPQHF. The chain recombines TRBV10-3 with TRBJ1-5, with D possibly being TRBD1 (6 bases). Trimming removed 3 bases from V and 5 bases from J, with 8 bases in between. The length of the CDR3 is 13 residues. Germline values: CDR1 ENHRY, CDR2 SYGVKD.

The chain combines TRBV10-3 with TRBJ2-3, with D perhaps matching TRBD2 (5 bases). The V end was cut by 6 bases, the J end by 4 bases, with 8 bases between. CDR3 size: 12 residues. CDR1 and CDR2 (germline): ENHRY, SYGVKD. The DNA of the CDR3 is TGTGCCATCAGAGGGAGCGCAGATACGCAGTATTTT. Translation gives CAIRGSADTQYF.

This clone was detected a few times. The gene calls are TRBV18 and TRBJ2-5, with 7 bases aligning to TRBD2. The CDR3 extends over 15 amino acids. Germline CDR1 and CDR2: KGHSH and LQKENI. V shed 3 bases, J shed 2 bases, and the junction held 6 bases outside the gene matches. CDR3 DNA: TGTGCCAGCTCACCGACGGGAGGAGTTCAAGAGACCCAGTACTTC. Residues: CASSPTGGVQETQYF.

This rearrangement joins TRBV30 to TRBJ1-3; TRBD1 might be the D (5 bases). The ends were cut back, 3 bases at V and 2 bases at J, with 11 bases in the middle. CDR1 and CDR2 (germline): GTSNPN, SVGIG (reference sequence). The CDR3 covers 14 residues. The CDR3 DNA is TGTGCCTGGAGGGTTGGGGGAACTGGAAACACCATATATTTT. Translating it yields CAWRVGGTGNTIYF.

The chain employs TRBV7-2 and TRBJ1-4; D is ambiguous. V lost 5 bases, J lost 0 bases, and 7 bases lay in between. Looked up from germline, CDR1 is SGHTA and CDR2 is FQGNSA. The CDR3 length is 14 residues. CDR3 protein: CASSRGSTNEKLFF. The CDR3 coding sequence is TGTGCCAGCAGCCGGGGATCAACTAATGAAAAACTGTTTTTT.

The CDR3 sequence is CSVDVGQDSYEQYF. CDR3 coding DNA: TGCAGCGTTGATGTCGGACAGGACTCCTACGAGCAGTACTTC. This rearrangement joins TRBV29-1 to TRBJ2-7; TRBD1 agrees at 7 bases. From germline, CDR1 is SQVTM and CDR2 ANQGSEA. CDR3 length: 14 amino acids. V lost 3 bases, J lost 0 bases, and 5 bases stayed unmatched.

The V and J genes are TRBV15 and TRBJ1-1; 8 bases match TRBD1. The CDR3 contains 17 residues. Germline CDR1 reads LNHNV; CDR2 reads YYDKDF (reference sequence). Trimming at V came to 3 bases and at J to 1 base, leaving 10 bases not matched to a gene. The CDR3 is CATSRFGGTGGNTEAFF. CDR3 nucleotide sequence: TGTGCCACCAGCAGGTTTGGTGGGACAGGAGGGAACACTGAAGCTTTCTTT.

The rearrangement joins TRBV28 to TRBJ1-2; D not certain. The germline CDR1 and CDR2 sequences are MDHEN and SYDVKM. V was clipped by 3 bases and J by 2 bases, with 10 bases between them. The CDR3 consists of 14 residues. For the CDR3, the DNA is TGTGCCAGCAGTTTCCCCGGGTACAACTATGGCTACACCTTC. It specifies CASSFPGYNYGYTF.

The J gene is TRBJ1-2, the V gene TRBV5-1, with D possibly TRBD1 on 5 matching bases. The CDR3 totals 13 residues. Trimming pared 3 bases from V and 5 bases from J, leaving 11 bases between. Germline V gives CDR1 SGHRS, CDR2 YFSETQ. CDR3 nucleotides: TGCGCCAGCAGCTGGGGGACGGTTTATGGCTACACCTTC. Protein: CASSWGTVYGYTF.

This sequence joins TRBV6-5 and TRBJ2-3; D uncertain. The CDR3 runs to 13 residues. The germline V gene has CDR1 MNHEY and CDR2 SVGAGI. With 5 bases removed from V and 4 bases from J, the gap between germline ends came to 10 bases. As DNA, the CDR3 is TGTGCCAGCAGTCCAACTCCCGCAGATACGCAGTATTTT. It encodes CASSPTPADTQYF.

V usage is TRBV19 and J usage is TRBJ2-4; D might be TRBD1 (6 bases). Germline CDR1 and CDR2: LNHDA and SQIVND (reference sequence). With 5 bases removed from V and 12 bases from J, the gap between germline ends came to 20 bases. The CDR3 has 14 amino acids. The CDR3 loop reads CASSDSGTLGDQYF. In DNA form, the CDR3 reads TGTGCCAGTAGTGACTCCGGGACACTAGGGGATCAGTACTTC.

The rearrangement joins TRBV5-1 to TRBJ2-7; the match to TRBD1 covers 8 bases. The trim removed 4 bases at V and 2 bases at J, leaving 5 bases unmatched. This CDR3 is built from 14 residues. Germline V gene lookup returns CDR1 SGHRS and CDR2 YFSETQ. The CDR3 sequence is CASSLRTGTYEQYF. The CDR3 DNA is TGCGCCAGCAGCCTGCGGACAGGGACCTACGAGCAGTACTTC.

The genes are TRBV7-9 and TRBJ1-2; D might be TRBD1 (5 bases). CDR3 length equals 14 residues. Germline lookup yields CDR1 SEHNR and CDR2 FQNEAQ (reference sequence). V was trimmed by 1 base and J by 1 base, leaving 7 bases between them. The chain's CDR3 is CASSLGQLNYGYTF. For the CDR3, the DNA is TGTGCCAGCAGCTTAGGACAGCTTAACTATGGCTACACCTTC.

This rearrangement joins TRBV6-5 to TRBJ1-5; a weak D match, TRBD1 (5 bases). Between the trimmed V and J ends, which lost 6 bases and 6 bases, there was a span of 18 bases. Germline V gene lookup returns CDR1 MNHEY and CDR2 SVGAGI. The CDR3 sequence is 15 residues long. The CDR3 nucleotides read TGTGCCAGCAGGCCCGCGAACTCAGGGAGTCAGCCCCAGCATTTT. This encodes CASRPANSGSQPQHF.

The CDR3 DNA reads as TGTGCCAGCAACAGGGGACTAGCGGGAAACGAGCAGTACTTC. Protein product: CASNRGLAGNEQYF. The chain links TRBV6-6 to TRBJ2-7; 13 bases agree with TRBD2. Germline CDR1 MNHNY, CDR2 SVGAGI (reference sequence). The CDR3 covers 14 residues. J lost 5 bases, V lost 7 bases, and 5 bases had no gene match.

The V gene is TRBV19, the J gene TRBJ1-5; the D gene is possibly TRBD1 (6 bases). With 5 bases removed from V and 5 bases from J, the gap between germline ends came to 19 bases. The CDR3 has 16 amino acids. The germline gives CDR1 LNHDA, CDR2 SQIVND (reference sequence). The CDR3 region is CASSLPDSWGHQPQHF. As DNA, the CDR3 is TGTGCCAGTAGTCTTCCGGACAGTTGGGGTCATCAGCCCCAGCATTTT. Variable domain in full (rest from reference TRBV19 and TRBJ1-5): DGGITQSPKYLFRKEGQNVTLSCEQNLNHDAMYWYRQDPGQGLRLIYYSQIVNDFQKGDIAEGYSVSREKKESFPLTVTSAQKNPTAFYLCASSLPDSWGHQPQHFGDGTRLSIL.